Detailed here is one T cell receptor (beta chain). No antigen is known for it. The data stem from a study of monozygotic twins with inflammatory bowel disease. The germline V gene encodes CDR1 KGHSH and CDR2 LQKENI. The CDR3 is 14 residues long. The draw for each donor consisted of a single 2.5 ml blood sample. Findings and caveats of the study: Healthy co-twins showed greater TCRbeta diversity (inverse Simpson) than IBD patients.

TCRdb reprocessed the 5' RACE reads, keeping one entry per CDR3 protein, no DNA. Its table lists roughly 320,000 distinct CDR3 sequences. This rearrangement joins TRBV18 to TRBJ2-7; the TCRdb D gene call, TRBD1, has no DNA to confirm it. This TCR was recovered from a human donor with ulcerative colitis or Crohn's disease, or a healthy co-twin of an affected twin (not recorded which). The specimen sequenced was blood. The CDR3: CASSPLPGGDEQYF.